This T cell receptor (beta chain) was sequenced in a study of Graves' ophthalmopathy and Graves' hyperthyroidism. This clonotype was seen many times. Its antigen is currently unknown. Amplification of TCR beta CDR3 regions used RNA transcripts. HTBI primers served in a first-round RT-PCR, which a second-round multiplex PCR followed. TCRdb passed the multiplex PCR reads through MiXCR, listing each CDR3 protein once. The data contain roughly 500,000 distinct CDR3 sequences, about an eighth of them singletons. Ophthalmopathic donors had moderate-to-severe activity, CAS ≥3 and NOSPECS ≥4, with disease that had lasted under 3 months. This CDR3 region has 14 residues. V lost 5 bases, J lost 7 bases, and 12 bases lay in between. Points from the study as a whole: Predictions made by the model for ophthalmopathy progression reached under 71% sensitivity and approximately 72% specificity.

The receptor comes from a woman in her twenties or thirties with Graves' ophthalmopathy. The chain uses TRBV12-3 or TRBV12-4 and TRBJ1-6, with D possibly TRBD1 on 5 matching bases. Material for sequencing was blood. CDR3 region: CASSPPGRNSPLHF. In DNA, the CDR3 is TGTGCCAGCAGTCCCCCAGGGAGAAATTCACCCCTCCACTTT.